What follows is one T cell receptor beta chain and its context. Its antigen is not known. A CD45RO/CCR7/CD25/CD127/CD95/CD27 panel sorted naive, central memory, regulatory and stem cell-like memory CD4+ cells. Germline loops: CDR1 GTSNPN, CDR2 SVGIG (reference sequence). V lost 0 bases to trimming and J lost 3 bases, with 6 bases between them. The CDR3 is 13 residues long. This sample was included in a study of beta chain features in type 1 diabetes. General study results and limits: Whether HLA type affects TCRB rearrangement stayed undetermined in the present work. The study found that naive, central memory and Treg TCRB repertoires appeared more similar in patients than in healthy donors.

All of the isolated RNA was reverse transcribed, so expressed TCRB transcripts were sequenced. Libraries were prepared by immunoSEQ multiplex PCR; TCRdb keeps only in-frame clonotypes and omits some of them. The sample contains 200,000 to 300,000 clones, 25% to 35% of which appear only once. The sequence derives from a man aged 30 to 39 in good health. V and J are TRBV30 and TRBJ1-5; no clear D gene. Sequencing was done on a sample of central memory CD4+ T cells from blood. CDR3 loop: CAWSVTHNQPQHF. The DNA for the CDR3 is TGTGCCTGGAGTGTCACCCACAATCAGCCCCAGCATTTT.